The rows below give T cell receptor beta chains drawn from one sample of a study of T cells in Graves' hyperthyroidism and ophthalmopathy. TCRdb recomputed calls from the multiplex PCR reads with MiXCR, one row per CDR3 protein. The repertoire holds hundreds of thousands of distinct CDR3 sequences, with roughly 22% as singletons. Sequenced material: blood. These TCRs come from a man aged 25 to 45 with Graves' ophthalmopathy. Each CDR3 is given with its conserved first and last residue. The D gene is left open where the match is weak. The size field is filled for only some rows; it gives once, few, many or a size class.

V gene,clone size,J gene,D gene,CDR3 protein,CDR3 DNA
TRBV7-9,-,TRBJ2-1,TRBD2,CASSELAGGSNEQFF,TGTGCCAGCAGCGAACTAGCGGGAGGATCCAATGAGCAGTTCTTC
TRBV12-3/TRBV12-4,few,TRBJ1-1,-,CASSLAGGSGWVAFF,TGTGCCAGCAGTTTAGCTGGCGGGAGCGGTTGGGTAGCTTTCTTT
TRBV12-3/TRBV12-4,-,TRBJ2-7,-,CASSFQGPYEQYF,TGTGCCAGCAGTTTTCAGGGCCCCTACGAGCAGTACTTC
TRBV28,-,TRBJ1-2,-,CASSFPPGDGGYTF,TGTGCCAGCAGTTTCCCGCCGGGGGATGGCGGCTACACCTTC
TRBV27,many,TRBJ1-1,TRBD1,CASSQRRGGTTEAFF,TGTGCCAGCAGTCAAAGGAGAGGGGGCACAACTGAAGCTTTCTTT
TRBV12-3/TRBV12-4,few,TRBJ2-2,TRBD1,CASSPRQGQLNTGELFF,TGTGCCAGCAGCCCGCGACAGGGGCAATTGAACACCGGGGAGCTGTTTTTT
TRBV6-1,few,TRBJ2-3,-,CASSPGGGPSTDTQYF,TGTGCCAGCAGCCCAGGGGGGGGCCCTAGCACAGATACGCAGTATTTT
TRBV6-4,few,TRBJ2-1,TRBD2,CASSDGSAGGQYNEQFF,TGTGCCAGCAGTGACGGATCGGCGGGAGGGCAATACAATGAGCAGTTCTTC
TRBV7-6,many,TRBJ2-3,-,CASSLVGASTDTQYF,TGTGCCAGCAGCTTAGTGGGCGCTAGCACAGATACGCAGTATTTT
TRBV3-1,-,TRBJ2-3,-,CASSQVVGAGTDTQYF,TGTGCCAGCAGCCAAGTTGTGGGAGCGGGCACAGATACGCAGTATTTT
TRBV2,many,TRBJ2-3,TRBD2,CASSVRLAATDTQYF,TGTGCCAGCAGTGTAAGGCTAGCGGCCACAGATACGCAGTATTTT
TRBV28,-,TRBJ1-6,-,CASSFLRIRYNRDRGQATLHF,TGTGCCAGCAGTTTCCTTCGGATCAGATACAACCGGGACCGGGGCCAAGCAACCCTCCACTTT
TRBV28,-,TRBJ1-4,TRBD1,CASSQRQGLFEKLFF,TGTGCCAGCAGTCAAAGACAGGGGTTATTTGAAAAACTGTTTTTT
TRBV5-5,few,TRBJ2-1,TRBD1,CASSPRTGGRYNEQFF,TGTGCCAGCAGCCCCCGGACAGGGGGCAGGTACAATGAGCAGTTCTTC